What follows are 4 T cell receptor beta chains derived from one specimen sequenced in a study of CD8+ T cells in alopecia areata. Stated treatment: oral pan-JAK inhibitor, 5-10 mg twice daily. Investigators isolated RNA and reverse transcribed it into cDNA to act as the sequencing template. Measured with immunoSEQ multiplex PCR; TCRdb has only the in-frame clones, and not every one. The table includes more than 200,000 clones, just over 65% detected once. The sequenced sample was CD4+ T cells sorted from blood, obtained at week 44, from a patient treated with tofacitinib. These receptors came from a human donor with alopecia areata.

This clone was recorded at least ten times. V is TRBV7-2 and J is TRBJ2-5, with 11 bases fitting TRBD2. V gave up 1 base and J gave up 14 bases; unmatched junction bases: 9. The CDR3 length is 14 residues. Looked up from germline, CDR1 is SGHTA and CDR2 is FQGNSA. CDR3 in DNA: TGTGCCAGCAGCTTAGACTCACTAGCGGGGGTGGCCTACTTC. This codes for CASSLDSLAGVAYF.

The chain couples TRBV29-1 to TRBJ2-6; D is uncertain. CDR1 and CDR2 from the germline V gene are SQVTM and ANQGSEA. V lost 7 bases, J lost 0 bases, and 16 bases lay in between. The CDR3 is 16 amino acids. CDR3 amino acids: CSDTQTRGSGANVLTF. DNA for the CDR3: TGCAGCGATACCCAAACCCGAGGCTCTGGGGCCAACGTCCTGACTTTC.

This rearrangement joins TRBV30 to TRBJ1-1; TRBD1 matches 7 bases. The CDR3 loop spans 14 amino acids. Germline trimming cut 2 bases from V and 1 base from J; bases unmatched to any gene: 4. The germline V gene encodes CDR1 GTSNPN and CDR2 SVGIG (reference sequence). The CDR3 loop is CAWSLTGANTEAFF. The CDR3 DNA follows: TGTGCCTGGAGTCTTACAGGGGCGAACACTGAAGCTTTCTTT.

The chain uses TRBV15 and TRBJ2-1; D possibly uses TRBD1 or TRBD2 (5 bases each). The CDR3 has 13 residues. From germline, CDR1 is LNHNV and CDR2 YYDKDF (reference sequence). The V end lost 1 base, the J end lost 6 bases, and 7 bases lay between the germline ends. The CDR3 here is CATSRGGSNEQFF. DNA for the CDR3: TGTGCCACCAGCAGAGGGGGGTCCAATGAGCAGTTCTTC.